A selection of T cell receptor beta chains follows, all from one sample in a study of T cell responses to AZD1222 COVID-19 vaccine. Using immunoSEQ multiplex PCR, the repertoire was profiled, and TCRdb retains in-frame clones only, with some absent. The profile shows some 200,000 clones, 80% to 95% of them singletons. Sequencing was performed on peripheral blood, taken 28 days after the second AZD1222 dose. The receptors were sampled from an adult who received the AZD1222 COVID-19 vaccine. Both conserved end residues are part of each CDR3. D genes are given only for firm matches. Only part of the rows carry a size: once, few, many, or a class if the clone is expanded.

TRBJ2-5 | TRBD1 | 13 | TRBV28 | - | TGTGCCAGCAACCCGCCGACAGGGGTGGCCCAGTACTTC | CASNPPTGVAQYF
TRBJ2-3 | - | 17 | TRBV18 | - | TGTGCCAGCTCACCGTTGGCGGAGAGAGCTGGTAGGGGTACGCAGTATTTT | CASSPLAERAGRGTQYF
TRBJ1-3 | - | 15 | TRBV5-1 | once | TGCGCCAGCAGCACGACACAGGGTCCTGGAAACACCATATATTTT | CASSTTQGPGNTIYF
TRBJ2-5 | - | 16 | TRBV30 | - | TGTGCCTGGAGGGCCCTCGGGGCAGGTGGGCAAGAGACCCAGTACTTC | CAWRALGAGGQETQYF
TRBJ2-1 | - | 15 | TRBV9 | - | TGTGCCAGCAGCCAGCCCCTAGGCGTCTACAATGAGCAGTTCTTC | CASSQPLGVYNEQFF
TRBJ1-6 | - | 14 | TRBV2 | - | TGTGCCAGCAGTGAAGTTCCTGGGGAGTCACCCCTCCACTTT | CASSEVPGESPLHF
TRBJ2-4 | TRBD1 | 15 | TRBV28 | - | TGTGCCAGCAGTGGGACAGGATCAGCCAAAAACATTCAGTACTTC | CASSGTGSAKNIQYF
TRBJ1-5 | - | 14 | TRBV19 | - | TGTGCCAGTAGTATCTGGGAGCGAAATCAGCCCCAGCATTTT | CASSIWERNQPQHF
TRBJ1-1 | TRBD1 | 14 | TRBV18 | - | TGTGCCAGCTCACCAGGAGGGACAGGGTCTGAAGCTTTCTTT | CASSPGGTGSEAFF
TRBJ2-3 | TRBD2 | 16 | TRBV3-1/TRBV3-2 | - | TGTGCCAGCAGACAACGTGGCGGGGGGGACACAGATACGCAGTATTTT | CASRQRGGGDTDTQYF
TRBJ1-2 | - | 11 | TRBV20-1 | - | TGCAGTGCTAGTTTTAGTCCTGGCTACACCTTC | CSASFSPGYTF
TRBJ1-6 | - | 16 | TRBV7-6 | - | TGTGCCAGCAGTCCAGGGAGGCGGTCCTATAATTCACCCCTCCACTTT | CASSPGRRSYNSPLHF
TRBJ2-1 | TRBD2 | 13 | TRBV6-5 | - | TGTGCCAGCAGGGTAGCGGGAGTGTATGAGCAGTTCTTC | CASRVAGVYEQFF
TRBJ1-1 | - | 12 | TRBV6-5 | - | TGTGCCAGCAGGGGAGGAGGCACTGAAGCTTTCTTT | CASRGGGTEAFF
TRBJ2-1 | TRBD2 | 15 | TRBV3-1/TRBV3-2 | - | TGTGCCAGCAGCCAAGTACTAGCGATCTACAATGAGCAGTTCTTC | CASSQVLAIYNEQFF
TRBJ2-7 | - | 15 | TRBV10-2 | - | TGCGCCAGCAGTCTTTCCGGGACGACATCCTACGAGCAGTACTTC | CASSLSGTTSYEQYF